The T cell receptor (beta chain) under discussion was sequenced for a study of siplizumab effects on memory and regulatory T cells. General study results and limits: A small minority of alloreactive clones were mapped to unstimulated subsets.

CDR3 length equals 15 residues. Trimming removed 8 bases from V and 7 bases from J; junction bases left unmatched: 13. Germline V gives CDR1 SNHLY, CDR2 FYNNEI. A word on this clone: What it binds is not known.

The protocol was immunoSEQ multiplex PCR, while the TCRdb copy is restricted to in-frame clones and leaves out a portion. Of tens of thousands of clones in the sample, 89% are singletons; the top ten hold 0.25%. The sample was naive CD4+ T cells sorted from blood. This clonotype was sampled from a human donor in good health. The V gene is TRBV2, the J gene TRBJ2-1, with 8 nucleotides matching TRBD1. In DNA, the CDR3 is TGTGCCAGCGCCCGGACAGGGATTGTGAGAAATGAGCAGTTCTTC. Protein: CASARTGIVRNEQFF.